This TCR beta chain was sequenced during a study of T-cell memory formation after mild COVID-19. cDNA libraries for TCR alpha and TCR beta, carrying sample barcodes and UMIs, came from 5'RACE with constant-segment primers. TCRdb redid the calling of the 5' RACE reads with MiXCR, one entry per CDR3 protein. The sample shows hundreds of thousands of distinct CDR3 sequences, around 25% of them seen only once. The CDR3 spans 11 residues. Germline V gene sequence: CDR1 SGHTA, CDR2 FQGNSA. Between the trimmed V and J ends, which lost 3 bases and 5 bases, there was a span of 5 bases. Sequenced material: PBMCs or a T cell subset sorted from them (not recorded which). The gene calls are TRBV7-2 and TRBJ2-7; no reliable D call. The clonotype comes from an adult woman who had mild COVID-19 (a few samples of this study predate the infection). Cell type and time point are not known. The CDR3 is CASSFGHEQYF. As DNA, the CDR3 is TGTGCCAGCAGCTTCGGCCACGAGCAGTACTTC.